The 20 T cell receptor beta chains below were found in one sample sequenced in a study of cytomegalovirus exposure and HLA in healthy donors. Here immunoSEQ multiplex PCR was the method, and the copy in TCRdb shows in-frame clones only, minus some. Of 200,000 to 250,000 clones detected, about 86% appear once; the ten largest clones hold about 3%. The source material was PBMCs. These receptor sequences come from a man aged 18 to 30 in good health and CMV-seronegative.

The chain has TRBV18 and TRBJ2-7; 8 nucleotides agree with TRBD1. Germline V gives CDR1 KGHSH, CDR2 LQKENI. V lost 6 bases, J lost 4 bases, and 20 bases stayed unmatched. CDR3 length: 18 residues. CDR3: CASSPKRWAGQALYEQYF. Here the CDR3 DNA reads TGTGCCAGCTCCCCCAAACGGTGGGCGGGACAGGCGTTATACGAGCAGTACTTC.

The genes are TRBV28 and TRBJ1-1; D may be TRBD1 (6 bases). The CDR3 consists of 13 residues. V was shortened by 2 bases and J by 7 bases, with 11 bases between the two germline ends. Germline V gives CDR1 MDHEN, CDR2 SYDVKM. The CDR3 reads CASSLKKTGEAFF. The CDR3 nucleotides are TGTGCCAGCAGTTTAAAGAAGACAGGTGAAGCTTTCTTT.

This sequence joins TRBV29-1 and TRBJ2-2; D perhaps matches TRBD2 (5 bases). The CDR3 spans 14 residues. The germline V and J ends were trimmed by 0 bases and 9 bases, with 14 bases remaining between them. Germline CDR1 is SQVTM and CDR2 is ANQGSEA. The CDR3 loop is CSVEDREGRRELFF. Written as DNA, the CDR3 is TGCAGCGTTGAAGATCGAGAGGGCAGGCGGGAGCTGTTTTTT.

The rearrangement joins TRBV6-1 to TRBJ1-3; D is ambiguous. Trimming pared 3 bases from V and 0 bases from J, leaving 3 bases between. This CDR3 comprises 13 residues. Per the germline V gene, CDR1 is MNHNS and CDR2 is SASEGT. The CDR3 DNA follows: TGTGCCAGCAGTGATCTCTCTGGAAACACCATATATTTT. Protein product: CASSDLSGNTIYF.

This clone was picked up a small number of times. CDR3 loop: CASSTTGAGRDTQYF. The CDR3 bases are TGTGCCAGCAGCACGACAGGGGCCGGGCGGGATACGCAGTATTTT. The rearrangement joins TRBV11-3 to TRBJ2-3, with 8 positions matching TRBD1. Germline values: CDR1 SGHNT, CDR2 YENEEA. The CDR3 loop spans 15 amino acids. V lost 5 bases to trimming and J lost 6 bases; unmatched junction nucleotides: 10. The full variable domain, its missing parts supplied by reference TRBV11-3 and TRBJ2-3, is EAGVVQSPRYKIIEKKQPVAFWCNPISGHNTLYWYLQNLGQGPELLIRYENEEAVDDSQLPKDRFSAERLKGVDSTLKIQPAELGDSAVYLCASSTTGAGRDTQYFGPGTRLTVL.

V is TRBV5-6 and J is TRBJ2-5; TRBD2 might be the D (5 bases). The CDR3 loop spans 14 amino acids. V lost 4 bases to trimming and J lost 7 bases, with 17 bases between them. The V gene's germline CDR1 is SGHDT and CDR2 YYEEEE. CDR3 coding DNA: TGTGCCAGCAGCCTGGACTCCCTAAGCGGGACCCAGTACTTC. It encodes CASSLDSLSGTQYF.

This sequence joins TRBV11-3 and TRBJ2-1; 8 positions agree with TRBD1. Germline V gene sequence: CDR1 SGHNT, CDR2 YENEEA. The CDR3 runs to 15 residues. The junction had 8 bases not matched to a gene; V was cut back by 5 bases and J by 5 bases. The DNA for the CDR3 is TGTGCCAGCAGCCCCGGGACAGGTTTACACAATGAGCAGTTCTTC. Protein: CASSPGTGLHNEQFF.

The rearrangement links TRBV6-1 to TRBJ1-2, with D maybe TRBD1 (5 bases). From germline, CDR1 is MNHNS and CDR2 SASEGT. The V end lost 8 bases, the J end lost 7 bases, and 23 bases lay between the germline ends. This CDR3 is built from 15 residues. The CDR3 bases are TGTGCCAGCCGGGACTCGGAGGGAAACTACGGTGGCTACACCTTC. Residues: CASRDSEGNYGGYTF.

V is TRBV27 and J is TRBJ2-7; D possibly corresponds to TRBD2 (6 bases). Trimming cost V 3 bases and J 1 base, with 13 bases left between them. There are 15 residues in the CDR3. Germline V gene sequence: CDR1 MNHEY, CDR2 SMNVEV (reference sequence). In DNA, the CDR3 is TGTGCCAGCAGTTTGGCCGGCGGACTATCCTACGAGCAGTACTTC. Its protein product is CASSLAGGLSYEQYF.

The chain has TRBV6-4 and TRBJ1-2; 7 nucleotides match TRBD1. This CDR3 contains 15 residues. J was trimmed by 4 bases and V by 6 bases; bases with no gene match: 11. Germline V gives CDR1 MRHNA, CDR2 SNTAGT. CDR3 nucleotide sequence: TGTGCCAGCAGCCTTACGGGGACAGCGATCTATGGCTACACCTTC. This codes for CASSLTGTAIYGYTF.

The CDR3 loop reads CASSILVTHNEQFF. The CDR3, as DNA: TGCGCCAGCAGTATACTAGTAACCCACAATGAGCAGTTCTTC. This chain uses TRBV10-1 with TRBJ2-1, with a possible D match to TRBD2 (5 bases). V lost 5 bases, J lost 5 bases, and 13 bases lay in between. CDR3 size: 14 residues. Germline CDR1 and CDR2: WNHNN and SYGVQD (reference sequence).

This clone was observed at least ten times. The chain links TRBV6-5 to TRBJ2-1, with 14 positions matching TRBD2. CDR3 length equals 15 residues. V lost 6 bases, J lost 6 bases, and 4 bases stayed unmatched. Germline loops: CDR1 MNHEY, CDR2 SVGAGI. This CDR3 is CASSTGTSGGNEQFF. CDR3 in DNA: TGTGCCAGCAGCACCGGGACTAGCGGGGGCAATGAGCAGTTCTTC.

This rearrangement joins TRBV7-9 to TRBJ1-2; TRBD1 agrees at 8 bases. This CDR3 contains 15 residues. In germline, CDR1 is SEHNR, CDR2 FQNEAQ (reference sequence). J was trimmed by 8 bases and V by 2 bases; bases with no gene match: 10. The CDR3 spells CASSLSPRQGLGYTF. Written as DNA, the CDR3 is TGTGCCAGCAGCTTATCGCCGCGACAGGGGCTAGGCTACACCTTC.

In its sample, this clone was seen once. This chain uses TRBV19 with TRBJ1-5, with TRBD1 matching 7 bases. This CDR3 is built from 14 residues. J was trimmed by 1 base and V by 6 bases; bases with no gene match: 3. In germline, CDR1 is LNHDA, CDR2 SQIVND (reference sequence). The CDR3 nucleotides read TGTGCCAGTAGCCAGACAGGGAGCAATCAGCCCCAGCATTTT. Protein product: CASSQTGSNQPQHF.

The rearrangement joins TRBV9 to TRBJ1-2, with D uncertain. The V and J ends lost 0 bases and 8 bases respectively, with 17 bases between them. Germline V gene data show CDR1 as SGDLS and CDR2 as YYNGEE. The CDR3 is made up of 15 amino acids. The CDR3 bases are TGTGCCAGCAGCGTAGGTGTGACTCACTCGGGGGGCTACACCTTC. Encoded protein: CASSVGVTHSGGYTF.

The gene calls are TRBV28 and TRBJ2-1; 11 bases map to TRBD2. Germline lookup yields CDR1 MDHEN and CDR2 SYDVKM. CDR3 length: 15 amino acids. The J segment lost 8 bases and the V segment lost 3 bases, leaving 6 bases of the junction unmatched. The CDR3 DNA sequence: TGTGCCAGCAGTTTTACTAGCGGGAGATATGATGAGCAGTTCTTC. The encoded protein is CASSFTSGRYDEQFF.

The genes are TRBV2 and TRBJ2-3, with TRBD2 matching over 9 bases. V shed 1 base, J shed 3 bases, and the junction held 5 bases outside the gene matches. CDR3 length: 16 amino acids. Per the germline V gene, CDR1 is SNHLY and CDR2 is FYNNEI. CDR3 nucleotide sequence: TGTGCCAGCAGTGAAGTGGGACTAGCTCTGACAGATACGCAGTATTTT. Amino acids: CASSEVGLALTDTQYF.

The chain employs TRBV7-2 and TRBJ2-1; possibly TRBD2 for D (6 bases). CDR1 is SGHTA and CDR2 is FQGNSA in the germline V gene. The CDR3 is 15 amino acids. V was clipped by 7 bases and J by 4 bases, with 17 bases between them. The CDR3 DNA reads as TGTGCCAGCACTGAAGGGCGGGGTATGTACAATGAGCAGTTCTTC. It encodes CASTEGRGMYNEQFF.

The J gene is TRBJ1-1, the V gene TRBV5-1; D is unclear. The CDR3 contains 13 residues. Between the trimmed V and J ends, which lost 2 bases and 4 bases, there was a span of 9 bases. Germline V gene lookup returns CDR1 SGHRS and CDR2 YFSETQ. As DNA, the CDR3 is TGCGCCAGCAGCTTTTACGGTGGCACTGAAGCTTTCTTT. Translating gives CASSFYGGTEAFF. The variable domain in full, completed from reference TRBV5-1 and TRBJ1-1, reads KAGVTQTPRYLIKTRGQQVTLSCSPISGHRSVSWYQQTPGQGLQFLFEYFSETQRNKGNFPGRFSGRQFSNSRSEMNVSTLELGDSALYLCASSFYGGTEAFFGQGTRLTVV.

Regarding this clone: This specimen includes other DNA sequences encoding the same CDR3. The gene calls are TRBV27 and TRBJ1-5; 9 bases map to TRBD1. V lost 2 bases and J lost 7; bases outside the gene matches: 3. Germline V CDR1 and CDR2: MNHEY, SMNVEV (reference sequence). CDR3 length: 14 amino acids. Here the CDR3 reads CASSLGQGRQPQHF. CDR3 bases: TGTGCCAGCAGTTTAGGACAGGGGAGACAGCCCCAGCATTTT.